Below are 25 T cell receptor beta chains sequenced from a single sample in a study of T-cell memory formation after mild COVID-19. Each CDR3 protein gets one entry after TCRdb re-called the 5' RACE reads with MiXCR. Altogether a few hundred thousand distinct CDR3 sequences are present, 19% being singletons, with the ten largest covering roughly 21%. The sample consisted of PBMCs or a T cell subset sorted from them (not recorded which). These receptors were obtained from a man aged 18 to 30 who had mild COVID-19 (a few samples of this study predate the infection). Cell type and time point are not known.

There are a few counts of this clonotype. The rearrangement uses TRBV20-1 and TRBJ1-5; D remains ambiguous. Germline loops: CDR1 DFQATT, CDR2 SNEGSKA (reference sequence). V was pared by 5 bases and J by 0 bases, with 11 bases between. The CDR3 extends over 14 amino acids. The CDR3 loop is CSALRPYSNQPQHF. CDR3 bases: TGCAGTGCTCTCAGACCGTATAGCAATCAGCCCCAGCATTTT.

This clonotype has more than one count but fewer than ten. The chain recombines TRBV27 with TRBJ1-5; D gene unclear. CDR3 length: 15 amino acids. The germline V and J ends were trimmed by 0 bases and 9 bases, with 15 bases remaining between them. Looked up from germline, CDR1 is MNHEY and CDR2 is SMNVEV (reference sequence). The CDR3 spells CASSLSRRTVWPQHF. DNA of the CDR3: TGTGCCAGCAGTTTATCCCGACGGACCGTATGGCCCCAGCATTTT.

The sample holds a few counts of this clonotype. The chain carries TRBV11-2 and TRBJ2-5; 7 bases are shared with TRBD2. CDR3 length equals 15 residues. With V trimmed by 1 base and J by 5 bases, 7 bases remained unmatched. The germline CDR1 and CDR2 sequences are SGHAT and FQNNGV. In DNA form, the CDR3 reads TGTGCCAGCAGCTTAGGGCCCTGGGGAGGGGAGACCCAGTACTTC. Protein sequence: CASSLGPWGGETQYF.

This clonotype appeared a few times. The gene calls are TRBV7-2 and TRBJ1-2, with TRBD1 identical over 10 bases. In germline, CDR1 is SGHTA, CDR2 FQGNSA. The CDR3 loop spans 15 amino acids. V lost 2 bases and J lost 8; bases outside the gene matches: 8. This CDR3 is CASSLSGGTGEGYTF. The CDR3 DNA follows: TGTGCCAGCAGCTTAAGCGGGGGGACAGGGGAAGGCTACACCTTC. Full variable domain (outside the CDR3, taken from reference TRBV7-2 and TRBJ1-2): GAGVSQSPSNKVTEKGKDVELRCDPISGHTALYWYRQSLGQGLEFLIYFQGNSAPDKSGLPSDRFSAERTGGSVSTLTIQRTQQEDSAVYLCASSLSGGTGEGYTFGSGTRLTVV.

V gene TRBV28 combines with J gene TRBJ1-2, with 7 bases aligning to TRBD1. The CDR3 covers 15 residues. Per the germline V gene, CDR1 is MDHEN and CDR2 is SYDVKM. Trimming cost V 2 bases and J 5 bases; bases outside gene matches: 8. For the CDR3, the DNA is TGTGCCAGCAGTTTAGTGAGGGGGCCGGGGTATGGCTACACCTTC. The encoded protein is CASSLVRGPGYGYTF.

This clonotype has just a few counts. The rearrangement uses TRBV4-1 and TRBJ1-3; D might be TRBD1 (5 bases). Germline V CDR1 and CDR2: MGHRA, YSYEKL. Trimming left V 4 bases short and J 0 bases short, with 7 bases between. CDR3 length: 14 residues. The CDR3 loop reads CASSPGHSGNTIYF. DNA of the CDR3: TGCGCCAGCAGCCCCGGACACTCTGGAAACACCATATATTTT.

This clonotype was counted at least ten times. The rearrangement uses TRBV4-1 and TRBJ2-1; 11 bases line up with TRBD1. CDR1 is MGHRA and CDR2 is YSYEKL in the germline V gene. The CDR3 is made up of 16 amino acids. The J segment lost 9 bases and the V segment lost 0 bases, leaving 7 bases of the junction unmatched. CDR3 region: CASSQDRVGTGGEQFF. The CDR3 nucleotides are TGCGCCAGCAGCCAAGATAGGGTTGGGACAGGGGGTGAGCAGTTCTTC.

This clonotype was counted only a few times. V and J are TRBV21-1 and TRBJ2-7; TRBD2, the D gene given by the table, was not confirmed from the DNA. TRBV21-1 is annotated as a pseudogene. The length of the CDR3 is 16 residues. The CDR3 DNA follows: TGTGCCAGCAGCAAAGTCCCGCCTGGGGAAGGTGGCGAGCAGTACGTC. Its protein is CASSKVPPGEGGEQYV.

The genes are TRBV5-1 and TRBJ2-1; TRBD2 matches 11 bases. Germline CDR1 SGHRS, CDR2 YFSETQ. This CDR3 contains 15 residues. V trimming: 4 bases; J trimming: 9 bases; junction bases outside the gene matches: 9. CDR3 coding DNA: TGCGCCAGCAGCGATAGCGGGGGGGCCTCCCCTGAGCAGTTCTTC. It specifies CASSDSGGASPEQFF.

The table lists this clonotype with a few counts. CDR3 sequence reads: CASSPLDRSSYEQYV. As DNA, the CDR3 is TGTGCCAGCAGTCCGCTCGACAGGAGCTCCTACGAGCAGTACGTC. This chain links TRBV27 with TRBJ2-7; D perhaps matches TRBD1 (6 bases). Germline V lookup: CDR1 MNHEY, CDR2 SMNVEV (reference sequence). This CDR3 has 15 amino acids. V shed 5 bases and J shed 0 bases, with 14 bases lying between them.

The chain links TRBV27 to TRBJ1-5; 10 bases line up with TRBD1. The CDR3 totals 15 residues. Germline CDR1 reads MNHEY; CDR2 reads SMNVEV (reference sequence). With 2 bases clipped from V and 5 bases from J, the junction kept 3 bases outside the gene matches. The CDR3 reads CASSLGTGVDQPQHF. The CDR3 nucleotides are TGTGCCAGCAGTTTAGGGACAGGGGTGGATCAGCCCCAGCATTTT.

Only a few counts were recorded for this clonotype. V gene TRBV7-2 combines with J gene TRBJ1-2; D call uncertain. Per germline, CDR1 SGHTA and CDR2 FQGNSA. Trimming took 1 base from V and 4 from J, leaving 7 bases between them. The CDR3 totals 13 residues. The DNA for the CDR3 is TGTGCCAGCAGCTTAGTGGTGCTCTATGGCTACACCTTC. It is translated as CASSLVVLYGYTF.

This clonotype was observed a handful of times. V is TRBV5-4 and J is TRBJ1-2; D is undetermined. The CDR3 is 13 amino acids. Trimming stripped 6 bases from V and 5 bases from J, with 14 bases between. Germline CDR1 is SGHNT and CDR2 is YYREEE (reference sequence). The CDR3 here is CASIKDSRYGYTF. Here the CDR3 DNA reads TGTGCCAGCATTAAAGACTCCCGATATGGCTACACCTTC.

The V gene is TRBV20-1, the J gene TRBJ2-7, with TRBD2 matching over 10 bases. Germline lookup yields CDR1 DFQATT and CDR2 SNEGSKA (reference sequence). CDR3 length: 12 amino acids. V lost 3 bases to trimming and J lost 4 bases; unmatched junction nucleotides: 0. CDR3 loop: CSARGLAYEQYF. CDR3 nucleotides: TGCAGTGCTAGGGGACTAGCGTACGAGCAGTACTTC.

This clonotype showed up just a few times. This chain links TRBV9 with TRBJ1-1, with D possibly matching TRBD1 (6 bases). V lost 3 bases to trimming and J lost 1 base, with 10 bases between them. The CDR3 sequence is 14 residues long. Germline-derived CDR1 and CDR2 are SGDLS and YYNGEE. The CDR3 DNA sequence: TGTGCCAGCAGCGGCCAGGGGCAGAACACTGAAGCTTTCTTT. Protein: CASSGQGQNTEAFF.

V and J are TRBV6-2 or TRBV6-3 and TRBJ2-5; D ambiguous. Germline loops: CDR1 MNHEY, CDR2 SVGEGT. The CDR3 has 13 residues. Trimming removed 4 bases at V and 3 bases at J, with 9 bases between. The CDR3 DNA follows: TGTGCCAGCAGTTCGGTCGGAAAAGAGACCCAGTACTTC. Translating it yields CASSSVGKETQYF.

This clonotype was seen at least ten times. The chain is built from TRBV12-3 or TRBV12-4 and TRBJ1-5, with D hard to call. The CDR3 has 13 residues. Deletions cut 1 base from V and 5 bases from J, with 6 bases between. CDR3 coding DNA: TGTGCCAGCAGTTTAGGCAGAGATCAGCCCCAGCATTTT. Protein product: CASSLGRDQPQHF.

The chain joins TRBV7-9 to TRBJ2-7, with 7 bases lining up with TRBD2. CDR3 length equals 15 residues. Germline lookup yields CDR1 SEHNR and CDR2 FQNEAQ (reference sequence). Trimming took 3 bases from V and 1 from J; bases not matched to a gene: 6. CDR3 region: CASSFGLAASYEQYF. Written as DNA, the CDR3 is TGTGCCAGCAGCTTCGGGCTAGCGGCATCCTACGAGCAGTACTTC.

The chain links TRBV28 to TRBJ2-2, with 11 bases that match TRBD2. Germline V gene sequence: CDR1 MDHEN, CDR2 SYDVKM. The V and J ends lost 10 bases and 6 bases, in that order; junction bases with no gene match: 10. The CDR3 loop spans 15 amino acids. CDR3 sequence reads: CATVAGGSGAGELFF. CDR3 nucleotides: TGTGCCACGGTAGCGGGGGGGAGCGGAGCCGGGGAGCTGTTTTTT.

J is TRBJ2-1 and V is TRBV15; 7 bases agree with TRBD2. CDR3 length: 15 amino acids. The germline V gene has CDR1 LNHNV and CDR2 YYDKDF (reference sequence). J lost 5 bases, V lost 3 bases, and 7 bases had no gene match. Here the CDR3 reads CATSRLAEGNNEQFF. As DNA, the CDR3 is TGTGCCACCAGCAGGCTAGCGGAGGGAAACAATGAGCAGTTCTTC.

This clonotype was observed a handful of times. The chain combines TRBV20-1 with TRBJ2-5; no definite D call. The CDR3 is 13 residues long. CDR1 is DFQATT, CDR2 SNEGSKA, per germline (reference sequence). V gave up 3 bases and J gave up 1 base, with 9 bases separating them. The CDR3 coding sequence is TGCAGTGCTAGTAAGGCAGTCCAAGAGACCCAGTACTTC. Encoded protein: CSASKAVQETQYF.

J is TRBJ2-7 and V is TRBV7-9, with TRBD1 matching over 7 bases. This CDR3 is built from 14 residues. V lost 5 bases to trimming and J lost 4 bases; unmatched junction nucleotides: 8. From germline, CDR1 is SEHNR and CDR2 FQNEAQ (reference sequence). In DNA, the CDR3 is TGTGCCAGCAGCGCGGACAGGACCCAATACGAGCAGTACGTC. It translates to CASSADRTQYEQYV.

This rearrangement joins TRBV10-3 to TRBJ2-7, with 7 bases aligning to TRBD1. CDR3 size: 15 residues. With V trimmed by 3 bases and J by 8 bases, 13 bases remained unmatched. Germline loops: CDR1 ENHRY, CDR2 SYGVKD. CDR3 region: CAISDGDRAGTKQYV. CDR3 sequence (DNA): TGTGCCATCAGTGATGGAGACAGGGCCGGTACAAAGCAGTACGTC.

The rearrangement links TRBV24-1 to TRBJ2-3, with 8 bases fitting TRBD2. CDR1 is KGHDR, CDR2 SFDVKD, per germline. V dropped 5 bases and J dropped 1; count of bases not matched to a gene: 4. This CDR3 comprises 15 residues. CDR3 protein: CATSARGGGTDTQYF. The CDR3 DNA sequence: TGTGCCACCAGTGCCCGGGGGGGTGGCACAGATACGCAGTATTTT.

The chain carries TRBV7-6 and TRBJ2-5; D might be TRBD1 (5 bases). With 1 base removed from V and 4 bases from J, the gap between germline ends came to 10 bases. The CDR3 is 14 residues long. Germline V gene lookup returns CDR1 SGHVS and CDR2 FNYEAQ. The CDR3 coding sequence is TGTGCCAGCAGCTTAGGTCGGACAACAGAGACCCAGTACTTC. Amino acid sequence: CASSLGRTTETQYF.